This TCR beta chain was sequenced for a study of blood T cell repertoires in COVID-19. Generated by immunoSEQ multiplex PCR, the TCRdb table keeps only in-frame clones and is missing some. The sample yields hundreds of thousands of clones, about 89% seen once. The CDR3 is made up of 16 amino acids. Trimming pared 3 bases from V and 1 base from J, leaving 18 bases between. Germline V gives CDR1 DFQATT, CDR2 SNEGSKA (reference sequence). J is TRBJ1-1 and V is TRBV20-1; D is possibly TRBD1 (5 bases). The source is a woman aged 45-59 years with COVID-19, enrolled during active disease. The sample taken for sequencing was peripheral blood. CDR3 residues: CSASGALGQKNTEAFF. The CDR3 DNA reads TGCAGTGCTAGTGGTGCTTTGGGGCAGAAGAACACTGAAGCTTTCTTT.